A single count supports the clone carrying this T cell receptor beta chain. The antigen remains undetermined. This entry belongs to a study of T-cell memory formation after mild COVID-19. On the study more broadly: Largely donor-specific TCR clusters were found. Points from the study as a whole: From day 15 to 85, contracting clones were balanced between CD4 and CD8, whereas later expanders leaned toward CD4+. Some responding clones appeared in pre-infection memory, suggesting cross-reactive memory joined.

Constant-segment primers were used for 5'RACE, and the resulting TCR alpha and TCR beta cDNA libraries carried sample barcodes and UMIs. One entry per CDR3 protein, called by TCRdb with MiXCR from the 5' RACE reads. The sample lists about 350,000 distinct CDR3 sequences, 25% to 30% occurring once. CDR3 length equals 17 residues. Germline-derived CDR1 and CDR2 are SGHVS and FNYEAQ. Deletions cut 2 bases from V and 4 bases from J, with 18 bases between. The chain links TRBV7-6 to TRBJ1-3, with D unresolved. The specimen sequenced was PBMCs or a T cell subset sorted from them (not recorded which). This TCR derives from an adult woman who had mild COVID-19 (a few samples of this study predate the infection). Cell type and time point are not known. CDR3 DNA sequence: TGTGCCAGCAGCTTACCGGGCCCCCCATCGCAGGGAAACACCATATATTTT. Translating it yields CASSLPGPPSQGNTIYF.